These T cell receptor beta chains were read from a single sample in a study of cytotoxic CD8 clonotypes in ibrutinib-treated CLL. The data were produced by immunoSEQ multiplex PCR, yet TCRdb's version contains in-frame clones alone and is incomplete. There are nearly 85,000 clones in the sample; 79% occur only once, and roughly 5% lies in the top ten. The sample here was PBMCs, taken after 12 months of ibrutinib treatment. Every receptor here comes from a human donor with chronic lymphocytic leukemia. CDR3s include the opening cysteine and the closing phenylalanine or tryptophan. D genes are given only for firm matches. Not every row has a clone size; where given, it reads once, few, many or a size class.

size: once; J: TRBJ1-5; V: TRBV21-1; D: NA; DNA: TGTGCCAGCAGCAAGCCCCAGGGTCCAAGCAATCAGCCCCAGCATTTT; CDR3: CASSKPQGPSNQPQHF
size: NA; J: TRBJ2-7; V: TRBV5-1; D: TRBD2; DNA: TGTGCCAGCAGCCCTATGGGGCGGGAGGGCCGAGACGAGCAGTACTTC; CDR3: CASSPMGREGRDEQYF
size: few; J: TRBJ2-3; V: TRBV28; D: NA; DNA: TGTGCCAGCAGAAACCCCCGCTCCCTGGGGACAGATACGCAGTATTTT; CDR3: CASRNPRSLGTDTQYF
size: NA; J: TRBJ2-7; V: TRBV11-3; D: NA; DNA: TGTGCCAGCAGCCCACGTGGTCAGGGAAGCTCCTACGAGCAGTACTTC; CDR3: CASSPRGQGSSYEQYF
size: NA; J: TRBJ2-1; V: TRBV27; D: NA; DNA: TGTGCCAGCAGTTTTTGGAGTGTCGTGGGGGCGAGCTCCTACAATGAGCAGTTCTTC; CDR3: CASSFWSVVGASSYNEQFF
size: once; J: TRBJ2-7; V: TRBV5-1; D: TRBD1; DNA: TGCGCCAGCAGCCAACGGGACAGGGGGGCCGAGCAGTACTTC; CDR3: CASSQRDRGAEQYF
size: NA; J: TRBJ2-1; V: TRBV6-1; D: TRBD2; DNA: TGTGCCAGCAGCCGACTAGCGGCCACCTACAATGAGCAGTTCTTC; CDR3: CASSRLAATYNEQFF
size: once; J: TRBJ1-2; V: TRBV19; D: NA; DNA: TGTGCCAGTAGTAAGGCCGTGGACTATGGCTACACCTTC; CDR3: CASSKAVDYGYTF
size: NA; J: TRBJ1-3; V: TRBV7-8; D: NA; DNA: TGTGCCAGCAGCTTAGGGTTCAGGGGCCGCACCATATATTTT; CDR3: CASSLGFRGRTIYF
size: NA; J: TRBJ2-4; V: TRBV6-4; D: NA; DNA: TGTGCCAGCAGTGACACTTCGAGGGGGGCAGGGGGCATTCAGTACTTC; CDR3: CASSDTSRGAGGIQYF
size: NA; J: TRBJ1-5; V: TRBV28; D: TRBD1; DNA: TGTGCCAGCAGTTCAGGACAGGGGTGGCAGCCCCAGCATTTT; CDR3: CASSSGQGWQPQHF
size: NA; J: TRBJ1-3; V: TRBV2; D: TRBD1; DNA: TGTGCCAGCAGTACCCAGGGACAGGGGGCCGGAAACACCATATATTTT; CDR3: CASSTQGQGAGNTIYF
size: once; J: TRBJ1-2; V: TRBV7-8; D: NA; DNA: TGTGCCAGCAGCTTAGCGCCACGGGGTGGCTACACCTTC; CDR3: CASSLAPRGGYTF
size: NA; J: TRBJ2-6; V: TRBV4-2; D: NA; DNA: TGTGCCAGCAGCGGGTCCCCCTCTGGGGCCAACGTCCTGACTTTC; CDR3: CASSGSPSGANVLTF
size: few; J: TRBJ1-5; V: TRBV28; D: NA; DNA: TGTGCCAGCAGTTTTCCCAATCAGCCCCAGCATTTT; CDR3: CASSFPNQPQHF